This TCR beta chain is from a study of memory CD4+ T cells and cytomegalovirus serostatus. Study conclusions and caveats: Each of 67 CMV-associated TCRbeta sequences occurred in one to five individuals.

Profiling relied on immunoSEQ multiplex PCR, and the TCRdb table lists in-frame clones only, not all of them. The data contain around 25,000 clones, around three quarters of them singletons. The sort gate was single viable CD3+CD4+CD8-CD45RO+ cells for memory CD4+ T cells. On this clone itself: What it recognizes is unknown.

This TCR came from an adult in good health and CMV-seronegative. The sample taken for sequencing was memory CD4+ T cells from blood.

As DNA, the CDR3 is TGCGCCAGCAGGACCGCGGTGACTAGCGGGAGGAGCCATATAGTTAACTCCTACAATGAGCAGTTCTTC. Residues: CASRTAVTSGRSHIVNSYNEQFF. The V and J genes are TRBV5-1 and TRBJ2-1; TRBD2 matches 13 bases. The CDR3 has 23 amino acids. In germline, CDR1 is SGHRS, CDR2 YFSETQ. V was pared by 5 bases and J by 0 bases, with 23 bases of the junction left unmatched.